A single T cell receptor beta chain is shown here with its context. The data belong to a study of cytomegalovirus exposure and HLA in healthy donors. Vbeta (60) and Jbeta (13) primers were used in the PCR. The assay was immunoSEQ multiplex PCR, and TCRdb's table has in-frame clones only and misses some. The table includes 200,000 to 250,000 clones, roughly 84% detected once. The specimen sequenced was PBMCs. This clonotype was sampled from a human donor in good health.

Here the CDR3 reads CASSRQEPTDTQYF. DNA for the CDR3: TGCGCCAGCAGTCGACAGGAGCCCACAGATACGCAGTATTTT. This chain links TRBV10-1 with TRBJ2-3; D possibly corresponds to TRBD1 (6 bases). Germline loops: CDR1 WNHNN, CDR2 SYGVQD (reference sequence). The CDR3 has 14 residues. V lost 5 bases, J lost 2 bases, and 11 bases lay in between.